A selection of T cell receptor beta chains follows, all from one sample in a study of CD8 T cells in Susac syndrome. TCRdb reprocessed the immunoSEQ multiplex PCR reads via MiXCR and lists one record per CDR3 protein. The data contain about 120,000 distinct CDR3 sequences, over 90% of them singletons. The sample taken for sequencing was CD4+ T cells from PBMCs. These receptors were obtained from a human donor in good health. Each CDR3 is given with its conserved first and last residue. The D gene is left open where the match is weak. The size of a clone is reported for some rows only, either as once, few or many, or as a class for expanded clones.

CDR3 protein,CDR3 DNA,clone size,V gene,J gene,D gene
CASSASGDSRNTF,TGTGCCAGCAGCGCGAGTGGGGACAGCAGAAACACCTTC,-,TRBV27,TRBJ1-2,TRBD1
CALSRGRGDTQYF,TGTGCCTTAAGCCGGGGTAGAGGGGATACGCAGTATTTT,-,TRBV5-4,TRBJ2-3,-
CSAGRLAGAEQYF,TGCAGTGCGGGACGACTAGCGGGAGCCGAGCAGTACTTC,-,TRBV20-1,TRBJ2-7,TRBD2
CASSQTGIQNTGELFF,TGTGCCAGCAGCCAGACAGGGATTCAGAACACCGGGGAGCTGTTTTTT,-,TRBV2,TRBJ2-2,TRBD1
CASSIGGYERGYTF,TGTGCCAGTAGTATCGGGGGATACGAACGCGGCTACACCTTC,-,TRBV19,TRBJ1-2,-
CASSSTPLGRGTDTQYF,TGTGCCAGCAGCTCTACGCCATTGGGGCGGGGCACAGATACGCAGTATTTT,-,TRBV7-3,TRBJ2-3,-
CASSLGQGADQPQHF,TGTGCCAGCAGCCTGGGACAGGGGGCGGATCAGCCCCAGCATTTT,-,TRBV7-9,TRBJ1-5,TRBD1
CASSQPLGVNTEAFF,TGTGCCAGCAGCCAACCCCTCGGGGTGAACACTGAAGCTTTCTTT,-,TRBV7-2,TRBJ1-1,-
CASSQTGADTQYF,TGTGCCAGCAGTCAAACAGGGGCGGATACGCAGTATTTT,-,TRBV7-3,TRBJ2-3,TRBD1
CASSLGQGAKETQYF,TGTGCCAGCAGCCTAGGACAGGGGGCGAAAGAGACCCAGTACTTC,-,TRBV7-9,TRBJ2-5,TRBD1
CSAPPAGGPGEQFF,TGCAGTGCTCCCCCCGCGGGGGGGCCGGGGGAGCAGTTCTTC,-,TRBV20-1,TRBJ2-1,TRBD2
CSAPRVADPYEQYF,TGCAGTGCCCCCCGGGTAGCGGACCCCTACGAGCAGTACTTC,once,TRBV20-1,TRBJ2-7,-
CASSMPGQGGTDTQYF,TGTGCCAGTAGTATGCCGGGCCAAGGCGGCACAGATACGCAGTATTTT,once,TRBV19,TRBJ2-3,-
CASSLEDGYGYTF,TGCGCCAGCAGCTTGGAAGACGGCTATGGCTACACCTTC,-,TRBV5-1,TRBJ1-2,-
CATAQENTGELFF,TGTGCCACCGCACAGGAGAACACCGGGGAGCTGTTTTTT,-,TRBV19,TRBJ2-2,-
CASSFGVGMSYNEQFF,TGTGCCAGCAGTTTTGGGGTGGGGATGTCCTACAATGAGCAGTTCTTC,-,TRBV12-3/TRBV12-4,TRBJ2-1,-